This T cell receptor beta chain came from a study of shared clonotypes between healthy human individuals. Germline V lookup: CDR1 SGHTA, CDR2 FQGNSA. The CDR3 is 13 residues long. The junction had 8 bases not matched to a gene; V was cut back by 8 bases and J by 4 bases. Concerning this clone: Antigen specificity is unknown.

Several immunoSEQ 96-well plates shared each subset's DNA, each plate a replicate. Generated by immunoSEQ multiplex PCR, the TCRdb table keeps only in-frame clones and is missing some. The table lists roughly 2.4 million clones, around 95% of them singletons. Overall study results and limits: Relative to their counterparts shared across all four donors, non-shared clonotypes exhibited diminished generation probabilities. An anticipated effect of sequencing depth on clonotype sharing among donors was recognized.

The sequence came from a man aged 18 to 29 in good health. Sequences were obtained from naive CD4+ T cells sorted from blood. The subset was: CD45RA+ positively selected. The gene calls are TRBV7-2 and TRBJ2-7; 7 nucleotides match TRBD1. The CDR3 protein is CASCKDRLYEQYF. For the CDR3, the DNA is TGTGCCAGCTGCAAGGACAGGTTATACGAGCAGTACTTC.